The 17 T cell receptor beta chains below come from one sample, sequenced in a study of blood T cell repertoires in COVID-19. Assay: immunoSEQ multiplex PCR; the TCRdb copy retains only in-frame clones and omits some. The table shows approximately 110,000 clones, with 55% to 75% occurring only once. The sequencing input was peripheral blood. Receptors originate from a human donor with acute or convalescent COVID-19. The donor label of this sample is uncertain.

The rearrangement uses TRBV2 and TRBJ1-1, with D unresolved. Trimming removed 6 bases at V and 0 bases at J, with 8 bases between. This CDR3 is built from 13 residues. Germline V gene lookup returns CDR1 SNHLY and CDR2 FYNNEI. CDR3 region: CASRDSMNTEAFF. The DNA of the CDR3 is TGTGCCAGCAGGGACTCCATGAACACTGAAGCTTTCTTT.

The chain joins TRBV4-2 to TRBJ2-6, with 9 bases identical to TRBD1. Germline values: CDR1 LGHNA, CDR2 YNFKEQ. Germline trimming cut 3 bases from V and 1 base from J; bases unmatched to any gene: 1. The CDR3 loop spans 16 amino acids. CDR3 amino acids: CASSHGQGSGANVLTF. DNA of the CDR3: TGTGCCAGCAGCCACGGACAGGGGTCTGGGGCCAACGTCCTGACTTTC.

This clone was detected only a few times. This chain uses TRBV18 with TRBJ2-5, with TRBD1 matching over 10 bases. There are 15 residues in the CDR3. Germline CDR1 is KGHSH and CDR2 is LQKENI. Trimming removed 4 bases from V and 5 bases from J; junction bases left unmatched: 7. The CDR3 loop is CASSHPTGGKETQYF. In DNA, the CDR3 is TGTGCCAGCTCACACCCGACAGGGGGCAAGGAGACCCAGTACTTC.

The chain uses TRBV5-1 and TRBJ2-7; TRBD2 agrees at 7 bases. Germline CDR1 is SGHRS and CDR2 is YFSETQ. After removal of 1 base from V and 3 bases from J, the junction contained 10 bases not matched to a gene. The CDR3 has 16 residues. Here the CDR3 DNA reads TGCGCCAGCAGCTTGACCGGCAGGGACTATCTCTACGAGCAGTACTTC. Translated: CASSLTGRDYLYEQYF.

The chain combines TRBV2 with TRBJ1-2; 7 positions agree with TRBD1. This CDR3 has 12 amino acids. Germline V gene data show CDR1 as SNHLY and CDR2 as FYNNEI. Germline trimming cut 8 bases from V and 5 bases from J; bases unmatched to any gene: 5. The CDR3 DNA reads as TGTGCCAGCGGGGACAGCGTATATGGCTACACCTTC. Encoded protein: CASGDSVYGYTF.

The chain employs TRBV19 and TRBJ2-1; 9 bases line up with TRBD2. J was trimmed by 5 bases and V by 0 bases; bases with no gene match: 17. Germline V gene data show CDR1 as LNHDA and CDR2 as SQIVND (reference sequence). The CDR3 has 20 amino acids. DNA of the CDR3: TGTGCCAGTAGTATAGATCTGGTTAGCGGGGGCAGCCAGGTCCACAATGAGCAGTTCTTC. Its translation is CASSIDLVSGGSQVHNEQFF.

This clone was detected many times. The V and J genes are TRBV5-1 and TRBJ1-4; D is undetermined. The CDR3 has 13 amino acids. The ends were cut back, 4 bases at V and 15 bases at J, with 19 bases in the middle. Germline V gives CDR1 SGHRS, CDR2 YFSETQ. CDR3 DNA sequence: TGCGCCAGCAGCCAGATTCCAGGAGGCGAAGTGTTTTTT. This encodes CASSQIPGGEVFF.

CDR3 coding DNA: TGTGCCAGTAGTGTGACAGGGGGGAACACTGAAGCTTTCTTT. Translation: CASSVTGGNTEAFF. This chain connects TRBV19 to TRBJ1-1; TRBD1 aligns across 9 bases. Germline V CDR1 and CDR2: LNHDA, SQIVND (reference sequence). This CDR3 is 14 amino acids long. Germline trimming cut 5 bases from V and 1 base from J; bases unmatched to any gene: 2.

This chain joins TRBV6-5 and TRBJ1-2; D not resolved. The CDR3 runs 11 residues. Trimming pared 7 bases from V and 1 base from J, leaving 4 bases between. Germline assignment: CDR1 MNHEY and CDR2 SVGAGI. The CDR3 protein is CASKSNYGYTF. CDR3 nucleotides: TGTGCCAGCAAGAGTAACTATGGCTACACCTTC.

This clone was found a few times. The rearrangement joins TRBV5-1 to TRBJ1-2; 7 nucleotides line up with TRBD1. From germline, CDR1 is SGHRS and CDR2 YFSETQ. The CDR3 is made up of 12 amino acids. V was pared by 3 bases and J by 4 bases, with 0 bases of the junction left unmatched. The CDR3, as DNA: TGCGCCAGCAGCTCAGGGGGCTATGGCTACACCTTC. It encodes CASSSGGYGYTF. Supplemented by reference TRBV5-1 and TRBJ1-2, the full variable domain reads KAGVTQTPRYLIKTRGQQVTLSCSPISGHRSVSWYQQTPGQGLQFLFEYFSETQRNKGNFPGRFSGRQFSNSRSEMNVSTLELGDSALYLCASSSGGYGYTFGSGTRLTVV.

The V and J genes are TRBV4-1 and TRBJ2-1; TRBD2 might be the D (7 bases). Germline V gene data show CDR1 as MGHRA and CDR2 as YSYEKL. V lost 1 base and J lost 6, with 10 bases in between. The CDR3 has 14 amino acids. The CDR3 region is CASSQGGGGNEQFF. The CDR3 nucleotides are TGCGCCAGCAGCCAAGGGGGAGGGGGCAATGAGCAGTTCTTC.

The chain joins TRBV19 to TRBJ1-5; 11 bases align to TRBD1. The V gene end was trimmed by 4 bases and the J gene end by 1 base; junction bases not matched to a gene: 6. The CDR3 spans 17 residues. CDR1 and CDR2 from the germline V gene are LNHDA and SQIVND (reference sequence). CDR3 sequence: CASSNKDRGLSNQPQHF. CDR3 coding DNA: TGTGCCAGTAGTAATAAGGACAGGGGGCTCAGCAATCAGCCCCAGCATTTT.

CDR3 region: CASRPLAGYNEQFF. The CDR3 DNA sequence: TGCGCCAGCAGACCACTAGCGGGGTACAATGAGCAGTTCTTC. The genes are TRBV5-1 and TRBJ2-1; 10 bases are a match to TRBD2. With 5 bases clipped from V and 4 bases from J, the junction kept 3 bases outside the gene matches. The CDR3 length is 14 residues. The germline gives CDR1 SGHRS, CDR2 YFSETQ.

This chain links TRBV7-3 with TRBJ1-2; 9 bases line up with TRBD1. Germline CDR1 and CDR2: SGHTA and FQGTGA. V trimming: 5 bases; J trimming: 5 bases; junction bases outside the gene matches: 6. This CDR3 spans 14 amino acids. The CDR3 DNA sequence: TGTGCCAGCAGCCCTGGAGGGACAGGGTATGGCTACACCTTC. This gives the protein CASSPGGTGYGYTF.

There are a few counts of this clone. V and J are TRBV7-2 and TRBJ1-2; 7 bases fit TRBD1. With 5 bases clipped from V and 6 bases from J, the junction kept 9 bases outside the gene matches. Germline loops: CDR1 SGHTA, CDR2 FQGNSA. This CDR3 is 14 amino acids long. The CDR3 loop is CASSTRDRVDGYTF. Here the CDR3 DNA reads TGTGCCAGCAGCACTCGAGACAGGGTGGATGGCTACACCTTC.

The V gene is TRBV3-1 (or the pseudogene TRBV3-2), the J gene TRBJ1-2; no reliable D call. Trimming removed 1 base at V and 5 bases at J, with 8 bases between. CDR1 and CDR2 (germline): LGHDT, YNNKEL (reference sequence). The CDR3 extends over 13 amino acids. CDR3 in DNA: TGTGCCAGCAGCCAAGCTGGAGTTTATGGCTACACCTTC. Its protein is CASSQAGVYGYTF.

This chain connects TRBV5-1 to TRBJ1-1, with a tentative D call TRBD1 (5 bases). Germline lookup yields CDR1 SGHRS and CDR2 YFSETQ. CDR3 length equals 14 residues. Trimming cost V 1 base and J 4 bases, with 11 bases left between them. The CDR3 spells CASSLMTAGTEAFF. In DNA, the CDR3 is TGCGCCAGCAGCTTGATGACAGCTGGCACTGAAGCTTTCTTT.